This entry lists 9 T cell receptor beta chains sequenced from one sample in a study of blood T cells in healthy people across ages. For the second PCR, which ran for about 7 to 11 cycles, a sample-barcoded 5' primer and a J-beta primer mix were used. MiXCR, applied by TCRdb to the 5' RACE reads, yields one record per CDR3 protein. The sample has some 710,000 distinct CDR3 sequences; roughly 46% are singletons. The sample taken for sequencing was blood. These receptors all come from a man aged 80 or over in good health.

The chain joins TRBV28 to TRBJ2-7, with 8 bases lining up with TRBD1. The CDR3 runs 16 residues. The germline gives CDR1 MDHEN, CDR2 SYDVKM. Trimming cost V 2 bases and J 1 base; bases outside gene matches: 7. For the CDR3, the DNA is TGTGCCAGCAGTTTACCCGGACAGGGAGAGTCCTACGAGCAGTACTTC. Translation: CASSLPGQGESYEQYF.

This clonotype was found many times. The chain links TRBV20-1 to TRBJ2-7; 10 nucleotides match TRBD2. From germline, CDR1 is DFQATT and CDR2 SNEGSKA (reference sequence). Unmatched junction bases numbered 14, after V lost 0 bases and J lost 3 bases. CDR3 size: 18 residues. CDR3 protein: CSARDRGLAGAVNYEQYF. DNA of the CDR3: TGCAGTGCTAGAGATCGGGGCCTAGCGGGAGCCGTTAACTACGAGCAGTACTTC.

The V and J genes are TRBV5-1 and TRBJ2-2; 8 bases line up with TRBD1. Germline V CDR1 and CDR2: SGHRS, YFSETQ. With V trimmed by 3 bases and J by 1 base, 5 bases remained unmatched. CDR3 length: 16 amino acids. The DNA of the CDR3 is TGCGCCAGCAGCTCCGGACAGGGCTGGAACACCGGGGAGCTGTTTTTT. Translation gives CASSSGQGWNTGELFF.

V gene TRBV20-1 combines with J gene TRBJ2-5, with D unclear. Germline V lookup: CDR1 DFQATT, CDR2 SNEGSKA (reference sequence). The CDR3 length is 12 residues. The ends were cut back, 1 base at V and 5 bases at J, with 8 bases in the middle. As DNA, the CDR3 is TGCAGTGCTAGAGGGCCGTGGGAGACCCAGTACTTC. Protein sequence: CSARGPWETQYF.

This clonotype was seen a handful of times. The chain employs TRBV7-9 and TRBJ2-1; D call uncertain. CDR1 and CDR2 from the germline V gene are SEHNR and FQNEAQ (reference sequence). V lost 5 bases, J lost 10 bases, and 12 bases lay in between. CDR3 size: 12 residues. Here the CDR3 DNA reads TGTGCCAGCAGCGATCGACTGGAAGAGCAGTTCTTC. It is translated as CASSDRLEEQFF.

This clonotype occurred a few times. This sequence joins TRBV29-1 and TRBJ2-7; possible D gene TRBD2, 7 bases. The V and J ends lost 6 bases and 4 bases respectively, with 16 bases between them. CDR1 and CDR2 from the germline V gene are SQVTM and ANQGSEA. The CDR3 length is 13 residues. DNA of the CDR3: TGCAGCGTGTCTAGGGGGGGAGAATACGAGCAGTACTTC. This codes for CSVSRGGEYEQYF.

This clonotype was recorded many times. The gene calls are TRBV7-2 and TRBJ2-7, with a possible D match to TRBD2 (5 bases). The V gene lost 2 bases and the J gene lost 3 bases, with 11 bases spanning the gap. From germline, CDR1 is SGHTA and CDR2 FQGNSA. The CDR3 spans 14 residues. The CDR3 protein is CASSLYSANYEQYF. The CDR3 nucleotides read TGTGCCAGCAGCTTATATAGCGCCAACTACGAGCAGTACTTC.

This clonotype was counted ten times or more. This chain links TRBV12-3 or TRBV12-4 with TRBJ1-5; D is ambiguous. CDR3 length: 13 amino acids. With 0 bases removed from V and 3 bases from J, the gap between germline ends came to 3 bases. CDR3 DNA: TGTGCCAGCAGTTTAGCGCACAATCAGCCCCAGCATTTT. Protein product: CASSLAHNQPQHF.

This clonotype was counted many times. V usage is TRBV5-5 and J usage is TRBJ1-2, with 7 bases identical to TRBD1. Trimming cost V 4 bases and J 6 bases; bases outside gene matches: 18. The CDR3 loop spans 17 amino acids. Germline values: CDR1 SGHKS, CDR2 YYEKEE (reference sequence). DNA for the CDR3: TGTGCCAGCAGCATTGACAGGGTAGATCTCGACACACATGGCTACACCTTC. Its translation is CASSIDRVDLDTHGYTF.